A selection of T cell receptor beta chains follows, all from one sample in a study of cytomegalovirus exposure and HLA in healthy donors. TCRdb's table, derived via immunoSEQ multiplex PCR, lists solely in-frame clones and lacks some. The sample contains some 67,000 clones, about 82% of which appear only once. Sequenced input: PBMCs. These receptors were obtained from a woman aged 25 to 39 in good health and CMV-seronegative. Each CDR3 is given with its conserved first and last residue. Each record gives: J gene, clone size, D gene, V gene, CDR3 DNA, CDR3 protein. D genes are given only for firm matches. Size is omitted from some rows. Given values are once, few, many or a class for expanded clones.

j_gene: TRBJ2-1; abundance: .; d_gene: .; v_gene: TRBV5-1; CDR3nt: TGCGCCAGCAGCATGGAGACTAGCTCCTACAATGAGCAGTTCTTC; CDR3aa: CASSMETSSYNEQFF
j_gene: TRBJ2-5; abundance: once; d_gene: .; v_gene: TRBV9; CDR3nt: TGTGCCAGCAGCGTAGGGTCAGAGAGGGAGACCCAGTACTTC; CDR3aa: CASSVGSERETQYF
j_gene: TRBJ2-1; abundance: .; d_gene: TRBD2; v_gene: TRBV6-6; CDR3nt: TGTGCCAGCAGCCGAACTAGCGGGGGAGGGAATGAGCAGTTCTTC; CDR3aa: CASSRTSGGGNEQFF
j_gene: TRBJ1-6; abundance: .; d_gene: .; v_gene: TRBV9; CDR3nt: TGTGCCAGCAGCGTAGCTACGGACAGCCGCAATTCACCCCTCCACTTT; CDR3aa: CASSVATDSRNSPLHF
j_gene: TRBJ2-5; abundance: .; d_gene: .; v_gene: TRBV5-5; CDR3nt: TGTGCCAGCTCATACCCCAGGGATCAGTCATCTTGGGAGACCCAGTACTTC; CDR3aa: CASSYPRDQSSWETQYF
j_gene: TRBJ1-1; abundance: .; d_gene: TRBD1; v_gene: TRBV2; CDR3nt: TGTGCCAGCAGTGAACCGGGACAGATGAACACTGAAGCTTTCTTT; CDR3aa: CASSEPGQMNTEAFF
j_gene: TRBJ2-3; abundance: .; d_gene: TRBD2; v_gene: TRBV27; CDR3nt: TGTGCCAGCAGCGCTCGAAGTTTGAGGCGGGCTAGCGGGGGATCAGATACGCAGTATTTT; CDR3aa: CASSARSLRRASGGSDTQYF
j_gene: TRBJ2-7; abundance: .; d_gene: TRBD2; v_gene: TRBV5-4; CDR3nt: TGTGCCAGCAGCTTGGTTCGGACTAGCGGGGGGGAGCAGTACTTC; CDR3aa: CASSLVRTSGGEQYF
j_gene: TRBJ1-4; abundance: .; d_gene: TRBD1; v_gene: TRBV5-1; CDR3nt: TGCGCCAGCAGCTTGGCCGGACAGGGCCATGAAAAACTGTTTTTT; CDR3aa: CASSLAGQGHEKLFF
j_gene: TRBJ2-7; abundance: .; d_gene: TRBD2; v_gene: TRBV7-6; CDR3nt: TGTGCCAGCAGCTTAGATGTTAGCGGGACCTACGAGCAGTACTTC; CDR3aa: CASSLDVSGTYEQYF
j_gene: TRBJ1-4; abundance: medium-sized; d_gene: TRBD1; v_gene: TRBV6-1; CDR3nt: TGTGCCAGCAGTGCGGGGGGACAGGGGAGTGAAAAACTGTTTTTT; CDR3aa: CASSAGGQGSEKLFF